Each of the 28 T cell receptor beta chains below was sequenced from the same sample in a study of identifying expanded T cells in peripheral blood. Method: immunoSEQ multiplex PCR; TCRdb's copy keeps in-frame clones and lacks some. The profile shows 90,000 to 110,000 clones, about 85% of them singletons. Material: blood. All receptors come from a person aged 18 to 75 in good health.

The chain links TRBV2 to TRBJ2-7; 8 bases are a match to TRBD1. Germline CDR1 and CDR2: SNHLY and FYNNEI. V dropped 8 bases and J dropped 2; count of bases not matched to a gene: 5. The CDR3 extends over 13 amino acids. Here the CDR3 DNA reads TGTGCCAGCCTGGGACAGGATCCCTACGAGCAGTACTTC. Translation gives CASLGQDPYEQYF.

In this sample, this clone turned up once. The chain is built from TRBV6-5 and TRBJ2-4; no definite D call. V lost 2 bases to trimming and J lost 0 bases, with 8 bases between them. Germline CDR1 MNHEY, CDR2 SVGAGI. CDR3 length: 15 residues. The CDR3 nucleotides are TGTGCCAGCAGTTACACTGGGTCAGCCAAAAACATTCAGTACTTC. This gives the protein CASSYTGSAKNIQYF.

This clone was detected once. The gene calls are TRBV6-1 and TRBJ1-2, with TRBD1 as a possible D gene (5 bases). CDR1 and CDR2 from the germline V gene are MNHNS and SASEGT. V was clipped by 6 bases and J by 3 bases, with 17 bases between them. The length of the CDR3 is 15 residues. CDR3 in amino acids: CASRNTATGDYGYTF. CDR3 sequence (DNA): TGTGCCAGCAGGAACACCGCTACAGGAGACTATGGCTACACCTTC.

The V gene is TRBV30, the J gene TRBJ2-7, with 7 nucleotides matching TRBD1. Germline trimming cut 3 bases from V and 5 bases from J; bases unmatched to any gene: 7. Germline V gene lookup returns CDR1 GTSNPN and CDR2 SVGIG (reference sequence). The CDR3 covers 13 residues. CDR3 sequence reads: CAWSGQEGHEQYF. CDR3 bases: TGTGCCTGGAGCGGACAGGAAGGTCACGAGCAGTACTTC.

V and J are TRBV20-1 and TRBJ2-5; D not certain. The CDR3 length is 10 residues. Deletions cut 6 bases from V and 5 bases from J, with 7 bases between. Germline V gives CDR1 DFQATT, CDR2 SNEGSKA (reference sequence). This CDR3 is CSAPVETQYF. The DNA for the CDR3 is TGCAGTGCCCCCGTGGAGACCCAGTACTTC.

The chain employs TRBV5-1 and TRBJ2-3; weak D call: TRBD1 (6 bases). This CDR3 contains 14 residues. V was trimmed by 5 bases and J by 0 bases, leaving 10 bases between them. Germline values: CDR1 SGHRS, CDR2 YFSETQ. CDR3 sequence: CASSYRVSTDTQYF. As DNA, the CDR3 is TGCGCCAGCAGTTACAGGGTGAGCACAGATACGCAGTATTTT.

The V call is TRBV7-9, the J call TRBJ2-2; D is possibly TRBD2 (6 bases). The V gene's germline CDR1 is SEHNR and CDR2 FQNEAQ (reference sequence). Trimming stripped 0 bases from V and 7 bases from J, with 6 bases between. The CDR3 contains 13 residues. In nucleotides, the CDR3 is TGTGCCAGCAGCTTAGCCGGGGGCGGGGAGCTGTTTTTT. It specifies CASSLAGGGELFF.

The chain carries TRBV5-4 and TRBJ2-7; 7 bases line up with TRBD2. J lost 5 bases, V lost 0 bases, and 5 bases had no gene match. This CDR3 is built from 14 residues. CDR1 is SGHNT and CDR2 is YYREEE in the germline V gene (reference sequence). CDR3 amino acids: CASSLAGGGNEQYF. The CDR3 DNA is TGTGCCAGCAGCTTGGCTGGGGGAGGGAACGAGCAGTACTTC.

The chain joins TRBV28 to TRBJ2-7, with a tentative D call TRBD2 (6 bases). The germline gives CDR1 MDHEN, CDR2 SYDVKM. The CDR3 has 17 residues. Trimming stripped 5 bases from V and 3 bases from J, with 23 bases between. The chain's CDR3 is CASSPPIGTPGRYEQYF. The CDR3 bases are TGTGCCAGCAGTCCACCCATAGGGACTCCCGGACGCTACGAGCAGTACTTC.

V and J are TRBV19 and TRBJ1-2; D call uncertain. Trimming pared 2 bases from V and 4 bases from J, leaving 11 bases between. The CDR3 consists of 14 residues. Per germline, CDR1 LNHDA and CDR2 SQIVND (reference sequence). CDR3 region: CASSIPPGRYGYTF. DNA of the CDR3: TGTGCCAGTAGTATACCGCCAGGCCGCTATGGCTACACCTTC.

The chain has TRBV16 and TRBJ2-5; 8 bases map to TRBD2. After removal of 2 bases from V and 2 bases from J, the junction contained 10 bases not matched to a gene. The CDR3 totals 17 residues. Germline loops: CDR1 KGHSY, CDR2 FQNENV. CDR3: CASSQPPSGLPQETQYF. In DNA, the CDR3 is TGTGCCAGCAGCCAACCCCCTAGCGGGTTACCTCAAGAGACCCAGTACTTC.

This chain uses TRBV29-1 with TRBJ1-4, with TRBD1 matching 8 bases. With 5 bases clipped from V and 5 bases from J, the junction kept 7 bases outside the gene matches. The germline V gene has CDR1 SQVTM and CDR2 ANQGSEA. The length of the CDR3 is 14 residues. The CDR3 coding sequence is TGCAGCGTTAGGCCGGGACAGGCGAATGAAAAACTGTTTTTT. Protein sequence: CSVRPGQANEKLFF.

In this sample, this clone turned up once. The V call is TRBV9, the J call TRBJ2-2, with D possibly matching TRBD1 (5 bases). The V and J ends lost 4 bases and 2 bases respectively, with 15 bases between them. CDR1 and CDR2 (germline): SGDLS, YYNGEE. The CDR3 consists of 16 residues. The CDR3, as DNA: TGTGCCAGCAGCTCTCCCCGTAGGGGTAACACCGGGGAGCTGTTTTTT. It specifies CASSSPRRGNTGELFF.

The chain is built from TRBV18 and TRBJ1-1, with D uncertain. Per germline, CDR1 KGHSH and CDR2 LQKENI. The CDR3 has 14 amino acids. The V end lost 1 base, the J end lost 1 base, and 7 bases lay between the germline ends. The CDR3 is CASSPREGNTEAFF. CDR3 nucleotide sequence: TGTGCCAGCTCACCACGGGAAGGGAACACTGAAGCTTTCTTT.

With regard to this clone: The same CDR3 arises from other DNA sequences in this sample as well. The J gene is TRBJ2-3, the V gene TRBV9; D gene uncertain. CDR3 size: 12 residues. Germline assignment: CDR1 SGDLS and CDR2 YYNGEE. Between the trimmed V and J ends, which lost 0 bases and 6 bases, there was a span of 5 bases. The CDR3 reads CASSVDLDTQYF. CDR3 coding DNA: TGTGCCAGCAGCGTAGACTTGGATACGCAGTATTTT.

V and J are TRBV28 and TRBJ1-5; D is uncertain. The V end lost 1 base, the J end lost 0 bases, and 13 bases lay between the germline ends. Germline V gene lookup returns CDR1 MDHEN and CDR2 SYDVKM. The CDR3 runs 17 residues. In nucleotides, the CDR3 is TGTGCCAGCAGTTTATCATTAACACGGTATAGCAATCAGCCCCAGCATTTT. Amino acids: CASSLSLTRYSNQPQHF.

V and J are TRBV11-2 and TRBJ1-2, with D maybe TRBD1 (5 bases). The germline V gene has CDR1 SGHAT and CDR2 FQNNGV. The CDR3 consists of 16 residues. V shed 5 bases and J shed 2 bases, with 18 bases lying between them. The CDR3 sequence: CASSPTLGGGNYGYTF. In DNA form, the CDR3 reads TGTGCCAGCAGCCCTACACTGGGGGGTGGAAACTATGGCTACACCTTC. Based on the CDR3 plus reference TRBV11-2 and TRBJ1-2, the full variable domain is EAGVAQSPRYKIIEKRQSVAFWCNPISGHATLYWYQQILGQGPKLLIQFQNNGVVDDSQLPKDRFSAERLKGVDSTLKIQPAKLEDSAVYLCASSPTLGGGNYGYTFGSGTRLTVV.

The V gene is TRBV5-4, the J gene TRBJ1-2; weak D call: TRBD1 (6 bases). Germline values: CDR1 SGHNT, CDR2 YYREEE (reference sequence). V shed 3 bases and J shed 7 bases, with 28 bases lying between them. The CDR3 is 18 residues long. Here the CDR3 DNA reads TGTGCCAGCAGCTCCCCGGGGGGGACAAAGAGCCTCTTTGGTGGCTACACCTTC. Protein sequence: CASSSPGGTKSLFGGYTF.

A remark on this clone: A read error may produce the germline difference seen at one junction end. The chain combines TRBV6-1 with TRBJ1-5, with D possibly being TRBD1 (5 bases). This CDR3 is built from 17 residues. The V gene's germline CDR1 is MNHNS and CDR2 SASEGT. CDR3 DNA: TGTGCCAGCAGTCAAGCAAGTGGGGCTGAAAGCAATCAGCCCCAGCATTTT. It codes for CASSQASGAESNQPQHF.

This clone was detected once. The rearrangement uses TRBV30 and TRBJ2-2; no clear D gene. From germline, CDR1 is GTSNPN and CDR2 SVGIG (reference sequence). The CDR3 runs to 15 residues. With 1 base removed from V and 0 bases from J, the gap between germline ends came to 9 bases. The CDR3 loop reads CAWSAQTPNTGELFF. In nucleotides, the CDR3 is TGTGCCTGGAGTGCCCAGACTCCGAACACCGGGGAGCTGTTTTTT.

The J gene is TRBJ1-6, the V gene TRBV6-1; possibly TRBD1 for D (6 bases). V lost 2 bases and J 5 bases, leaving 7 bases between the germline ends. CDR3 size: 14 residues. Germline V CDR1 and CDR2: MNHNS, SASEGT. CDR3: CASSEQGNNSPLHF. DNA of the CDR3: TGTGCCAGCAGTGAACAGGGGAATAATTCACCCCTCCACTTT.

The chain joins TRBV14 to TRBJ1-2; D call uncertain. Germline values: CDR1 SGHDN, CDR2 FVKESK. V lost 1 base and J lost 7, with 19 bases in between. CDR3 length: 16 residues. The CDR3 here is CASSQGGSPTRRGYTF. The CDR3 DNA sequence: TGTGCCAGCAGCCAAGGGGGATCCCCCACGCGACGTGGCTACACCTTC. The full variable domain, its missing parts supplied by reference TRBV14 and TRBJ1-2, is EAGVTQFPSHSVIEKGQTVTLRCDPISGHDNLYWYRRVMGKEIKFLLHFVKESKQDESGMPNNRFLAERTGGTYSTLKVQPAELEDSGVYFCASSQGGSPTRRGYTFGSGTRLTVV.

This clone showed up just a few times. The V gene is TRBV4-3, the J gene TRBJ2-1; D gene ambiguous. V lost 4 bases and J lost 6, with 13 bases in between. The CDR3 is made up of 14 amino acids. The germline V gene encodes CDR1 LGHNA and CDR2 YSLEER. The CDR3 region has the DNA TGCGCCAGCAGCCCGATCGGTTCAAGCAATGAGCAGTTCTTC. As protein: CASSPIGSSNEQFF.

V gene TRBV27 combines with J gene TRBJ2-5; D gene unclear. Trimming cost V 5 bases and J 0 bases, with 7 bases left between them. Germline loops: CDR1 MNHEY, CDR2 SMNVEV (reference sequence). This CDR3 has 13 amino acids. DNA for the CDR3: TGTGCCAGCAGTAGCCCAAACCAAGAGACCCAGTACTTC. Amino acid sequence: CASSSPNQETQYF.

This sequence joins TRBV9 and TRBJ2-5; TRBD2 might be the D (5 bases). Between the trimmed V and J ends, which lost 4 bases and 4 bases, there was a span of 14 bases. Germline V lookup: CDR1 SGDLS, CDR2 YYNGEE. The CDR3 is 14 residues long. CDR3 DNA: TGTGCCAGCAGCCCTACCCTACTAGGAGAGACCCAGTACTTC. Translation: CASSPTLLGETQYF.

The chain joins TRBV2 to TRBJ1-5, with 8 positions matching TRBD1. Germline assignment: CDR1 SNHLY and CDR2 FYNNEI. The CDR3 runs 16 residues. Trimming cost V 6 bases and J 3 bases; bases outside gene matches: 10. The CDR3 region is CASRARQGYHNQPQHF. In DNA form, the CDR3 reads TGTGCCAGCAGGGCAAGACAGGGGTACCACAATCAGCCCCAGCATTTT.

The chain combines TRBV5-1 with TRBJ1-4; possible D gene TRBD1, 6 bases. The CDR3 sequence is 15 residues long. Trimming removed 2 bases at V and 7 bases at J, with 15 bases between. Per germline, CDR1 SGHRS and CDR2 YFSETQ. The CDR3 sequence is CASSFTGTLVEKLFF. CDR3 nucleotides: TGCGCCAGCAGCTTTACAGGGACGCTAGTTGAAAAACTGTTTTTT.

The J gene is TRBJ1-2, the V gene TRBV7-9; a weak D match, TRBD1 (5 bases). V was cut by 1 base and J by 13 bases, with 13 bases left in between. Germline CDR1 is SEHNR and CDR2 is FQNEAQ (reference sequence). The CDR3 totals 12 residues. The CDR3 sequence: CASSLGDGSGTF. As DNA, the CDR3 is TGTGCCAGCAGCTTAGGGGACGGGTCGGGCACCTTC.